This TCR beta chain was recovered during a study of blood T cells in healthy people across ages (dated by TCRdb to 2015 to 2017). About the full investigation: In model experiments, template switching captured roughly one uniquely barcoded TCR beta cDNA molecule for every two T cells. Using the same blood draw, the study looked at two additional independent replicas of 1 million unique cDNA reads for two donors, one aged 18 to 30 and the other aged 80 or older. The donors were divided into four age groups: young (average roughly 17 years), middle-aged (about 40), aged (approximately 64) and long-lived (82). The study measured age-related changes in TCR beta repertoire diversity using deep sequencing normalized with unique cDNA molecular identifiers. To avoid experimental bias, donors of different ages were randomly spread across the sequencing lanes.

Via the germline V gene, CDR1 is SNHLY and CDR2 FYNNEI. Its CDR3 holds 13 amino acids, cysteine through phenylalanine. Only the CDR3 DNA stays, 39 bases, in frame from base 1. V gives up 4 bases and J gives up 2 bases, and the segment between their germline ends measures 8 bases. Broader findings and caveats from the paper: Estimates of total diversity based on one million sequenced T cells were considered lower bounds and underestimates. Donor CMV infection status was unknown, potentially confounding age-related changes in expanded clonotypes. Because profiling used bulk unsorted PBMCs, naive and antigen-experienced compartments could not be compared conclusively. There was a strong correlation between observed TCR beta diversity and the percentage of naive T cells measured by flow cytometry. Compared with the aged group, the long-lived group had more naive CD4+ T cells, fewer expanded clones and increased TCR diversity, suggesting age selection. Observed TCR beta diversity per million T cells fell roughly linearly with age, and a significant reduction was already apparent by age roughly 40.

This clonotype has just a few counts. The antigen this receptor binds is unknown. Base qualities are missing; no much larger clone stands one base away. The 39 donors, aged about 6 to 95 years, were systemically healthy Caucasian individuals from Russia. Each donor gave about 9.8 milliliters of peripheral blood, drawn into EDTA-treated Vacutainer tubes. PBMCs were isolated by Ficoll-Paque density-gradient centrifugation, with at least 7 million obtained per sample. Total RNA, at least 6 micrograms per sample, was extracted from PBMCs with Trizol reagent. Naive CD45RAhigh/CD27high T cell percentages were measured by flow cytometry on a PBMC aliquot from every donor. The protocol used for the library was 5' RACE. Sequencing instrument: Illumina HiSeq 2500. A second PCR of 7 to 11 cycles was performed with a sample-barcoded 5' primer and a J-beta primer mix. A template-switch 5' adaptor carrying 12 random nucleotides introduced a unique molecular identifier onto each TCR beta cDNA molecule. Each sample yielded at least 3 million CDR3-containing paired-end reads. First-strand cDNA synthesis was performed from all RNA using the Mint cDNA synthesis kit, with priming by a TRBC-specific oligonucleotide. Following uracil-DNA glycosylase treatment, a first 18-cycle PCR with universal primers M1SS and BC2_uni_R was performed on all cDNA. As for the original processing: For normalization, 1 million high-quality reads, each with a distinct molecular identifier, were randomly selected from each sample. Reads with shared molecular identifiers were discarded instead of being binned into consensus sequences. MiTCR, set to a Q25 quality threshold and the strictest error-elimination algorithm, was used for CDR3 identification, clonotype clustering and error correction. A nonparametric unseen species model with Euler transformation was used to estimate lower-bound total TCR beta diversity. TCRdb trimmed the raw reads at Q25, called clones with MiXCR and kept productive beta chains. Rows matching on CDR3 protein sequence are summarized as one entry with the most common DNA and genes. TCRdb, not the authors, supplied the V and J calls. Present in this sample are roughly 680,000 distinct CDR3 sequences, over 45% of which were seen just once. Of the sample, roughly a third falls within the top ten clones.

Sequenced sample: blood. The chain links TRBV2 with TRBJ2-5; the D gene assignment is ambiguous. The source of this sequence is a woman aged 60-75 years in good health. The CDR3 protein sequence reads: CASSVNRQETQYF. DNA sequence: TGTGCCAGCAGTGTTAACAGACAAGAGACCCAGTACTTC.